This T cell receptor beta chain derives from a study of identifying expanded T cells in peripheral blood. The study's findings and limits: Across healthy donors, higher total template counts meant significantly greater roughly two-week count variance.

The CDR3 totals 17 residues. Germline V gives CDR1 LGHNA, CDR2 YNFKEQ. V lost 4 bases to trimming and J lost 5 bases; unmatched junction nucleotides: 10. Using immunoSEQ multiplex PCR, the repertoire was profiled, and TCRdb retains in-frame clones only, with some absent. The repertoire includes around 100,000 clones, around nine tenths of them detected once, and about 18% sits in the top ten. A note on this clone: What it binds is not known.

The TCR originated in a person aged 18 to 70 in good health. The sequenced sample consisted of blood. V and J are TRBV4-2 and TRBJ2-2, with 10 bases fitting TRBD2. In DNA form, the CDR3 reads TGTGCCAGCAGCCGACGAGCGGGGGGGCCGCGGACCGGGGAGCTGTTTTTT. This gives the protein CASSRRAGGPRTGELFF.